This T cell receptor (beta chain) was sequenced in a study of cytomegalovirus exposure and HLA in healthy donors. Study at large: It was reported in a later analysis that the same platform had been used for the 120 or so validation repertoires as for the roughly 650 first-cohort repertoires.

The CDR3 loop spans 13 amino acids. Germline loops: CDR1 SEHNR, CDR2 FQNEAQ (reference sequence). The donors were members of the validation cohort comprising about 130 subjects, separate from the approximately 630-subject first cohort. The table came from immunoSEQ multiplex PCR; TCRdb's copy has only in-frame clones and leaves some out. The sample lists 95,000 to 120,000 clones; roughly 84% were seen once. The rearrangement uses TRBV7-9 and TRBJ2-1; 8 bases are a match to TRBD2. The clonotype was recovered from a woman in her late teens or twenties in good health and CMV-seronegative. What was sequenced was PBMCs. The DNA of the CDR3 is TGTGCTTTGGGGCGGGGGGCAGGAAATGAGCAGTTCTTC. Residues: CALGRGAGNEQFF.